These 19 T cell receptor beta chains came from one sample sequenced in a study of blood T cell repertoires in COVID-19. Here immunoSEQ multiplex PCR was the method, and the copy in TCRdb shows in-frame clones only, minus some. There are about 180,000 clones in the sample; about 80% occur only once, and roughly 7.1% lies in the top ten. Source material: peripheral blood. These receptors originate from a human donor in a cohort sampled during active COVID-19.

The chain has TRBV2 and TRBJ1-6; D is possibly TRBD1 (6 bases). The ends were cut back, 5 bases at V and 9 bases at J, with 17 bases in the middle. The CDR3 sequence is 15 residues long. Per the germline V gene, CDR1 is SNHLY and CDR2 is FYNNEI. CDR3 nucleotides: TGTGCCAGCAGTCCCGGGACATCAGCATTTTCACCCCTCCACTTT. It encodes CASSPGTSAFSPLHF.

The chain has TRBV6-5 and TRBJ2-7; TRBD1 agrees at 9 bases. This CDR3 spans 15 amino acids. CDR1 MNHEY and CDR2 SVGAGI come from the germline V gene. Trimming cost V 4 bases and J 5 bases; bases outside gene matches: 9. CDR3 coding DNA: TGTGCCAGCAGTTCTTACCGGGACAGGGATCACGAGCAGTACTTC. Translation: CASSSYRDRDHEQYF.

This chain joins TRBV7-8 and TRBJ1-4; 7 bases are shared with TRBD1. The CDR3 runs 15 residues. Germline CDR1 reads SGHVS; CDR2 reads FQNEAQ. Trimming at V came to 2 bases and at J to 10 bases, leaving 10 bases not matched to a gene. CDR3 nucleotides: TGTGCCAGCAGCTTACGAGACAGGGTGGGAATAAAACTGTTTTTT. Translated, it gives CASSLRDRVGIKLFF. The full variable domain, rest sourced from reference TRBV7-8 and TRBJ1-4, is GAGVSQSPRYKVAKRGQDVALRCDPISGHVSLFWYQQALGQGPEFLTYFQNEAQLDKSGLPSDRFFAERPEGSVSTLKIQRTQQEDSAVYLCASSLRDRVGIKLFFGSGTQLSVL.

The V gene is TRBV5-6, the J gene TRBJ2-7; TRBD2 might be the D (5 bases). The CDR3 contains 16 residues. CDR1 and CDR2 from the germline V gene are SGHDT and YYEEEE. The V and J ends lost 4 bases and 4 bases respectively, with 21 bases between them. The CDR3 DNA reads TGTGCCAGCAGCCTGGGTGTCGGGGATTATTCTTACGAGCAGTACTTC. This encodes CASSLGVGDYSYEQYF.

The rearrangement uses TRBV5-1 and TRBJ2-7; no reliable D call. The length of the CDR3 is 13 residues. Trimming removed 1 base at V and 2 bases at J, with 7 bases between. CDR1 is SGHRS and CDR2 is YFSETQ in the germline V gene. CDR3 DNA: TGCGCCAGCAGCTTGCCAGAAACCTACGAGCAGTACTTC. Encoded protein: CASSLPETYEQYF.

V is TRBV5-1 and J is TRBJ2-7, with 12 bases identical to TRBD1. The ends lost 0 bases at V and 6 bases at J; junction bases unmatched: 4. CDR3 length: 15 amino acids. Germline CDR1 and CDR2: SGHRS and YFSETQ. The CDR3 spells CASSLEGTGGREQYF. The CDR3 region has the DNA TGCGCCAGCAGCTTGGAAGGGACAGGGGGCCGCGAGCAGTACTTC. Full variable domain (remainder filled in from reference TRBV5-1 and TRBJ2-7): KAGVTQTPRYLIKTRGQQVTLSCSPISGHRSVSWYQQTPGQGLQFLFEYFSETQRNKGNFPGRFSGRQFSNSRSEMNVSTLELGDSALYLCASSLEGTGGREQYFGPGTRLTVT.

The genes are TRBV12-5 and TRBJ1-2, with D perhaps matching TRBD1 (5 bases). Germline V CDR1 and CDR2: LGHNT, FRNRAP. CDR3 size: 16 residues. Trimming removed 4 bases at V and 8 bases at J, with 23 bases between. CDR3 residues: CASGSPTVGHPIGYTF. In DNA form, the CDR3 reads TGTGCTAGTGGTTCCCCGACGGTCGGACATCCGATCGGCTACACCTTC.

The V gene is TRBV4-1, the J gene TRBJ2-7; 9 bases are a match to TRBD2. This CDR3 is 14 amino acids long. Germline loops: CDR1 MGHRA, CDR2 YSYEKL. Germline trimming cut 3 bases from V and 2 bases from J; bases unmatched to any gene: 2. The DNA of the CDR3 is TGCGCCAGCAGCCACGCGGGGGGGCCCTACGAGCAGTACTTC. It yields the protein CASSHAGGPYEQYF.

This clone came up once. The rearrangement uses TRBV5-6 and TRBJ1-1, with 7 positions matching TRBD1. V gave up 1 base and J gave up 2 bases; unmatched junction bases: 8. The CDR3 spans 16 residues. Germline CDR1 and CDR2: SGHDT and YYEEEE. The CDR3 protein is CASSLLEGALNTEAFF. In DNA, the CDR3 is TGTGCCAGCAGCTTGTTGGAGGGGGCGCTTAACACTGAAGCTTTCTTT.

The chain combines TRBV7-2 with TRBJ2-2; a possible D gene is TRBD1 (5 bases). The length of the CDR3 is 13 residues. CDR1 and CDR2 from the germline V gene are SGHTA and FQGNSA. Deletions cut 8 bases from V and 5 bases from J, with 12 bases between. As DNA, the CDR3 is TGTGCCAGCGGAAGGGGTGGGACCGGGGAGCTGTTTTTT. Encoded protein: CASGRGGTGELFF.

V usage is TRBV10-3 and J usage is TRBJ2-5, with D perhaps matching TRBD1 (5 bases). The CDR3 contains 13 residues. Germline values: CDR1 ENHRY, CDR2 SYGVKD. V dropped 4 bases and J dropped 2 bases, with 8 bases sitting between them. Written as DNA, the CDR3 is TGTGCCATCAGTGTGGGGCAGCAAGAGACCCAGTACTTC. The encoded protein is CAISVGQQETQYF.

The DNA of the CDR3 is TGTGCCAGCAGCTTAGAGTCCGGGACAGAGAATGAAAAACTGTTTTTT. This gives the protein CASSLESGTENEKLFF. The chain joins TRBV7-6 to TRBJ1-4; 7 nucleotides line up with TRBD1. V gave up 1 base and J gave up 5 bases; unmatched junction bases: 7. The CDR3 totals 16 residues. CDR1 SGHVS and CDR2 FNYEAQ come from the germline V gene.

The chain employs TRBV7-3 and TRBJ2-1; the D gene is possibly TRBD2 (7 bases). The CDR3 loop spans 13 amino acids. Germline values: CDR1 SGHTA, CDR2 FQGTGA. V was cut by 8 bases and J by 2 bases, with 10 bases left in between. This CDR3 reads CASWGGPYNEQFF. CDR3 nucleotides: TGTGCCAGCTGGGGGGGGCCCTACAATGAGCAGTTCTTC.

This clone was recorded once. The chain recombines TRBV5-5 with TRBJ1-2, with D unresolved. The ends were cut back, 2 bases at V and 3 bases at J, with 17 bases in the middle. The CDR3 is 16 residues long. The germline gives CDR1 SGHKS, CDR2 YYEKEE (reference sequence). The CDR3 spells CASSFVGTAGHYGYTF. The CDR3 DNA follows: TGTGCCAGCAGCTTCGTAGGAACAGCGGGCCACTATGGCTACACCTTC.

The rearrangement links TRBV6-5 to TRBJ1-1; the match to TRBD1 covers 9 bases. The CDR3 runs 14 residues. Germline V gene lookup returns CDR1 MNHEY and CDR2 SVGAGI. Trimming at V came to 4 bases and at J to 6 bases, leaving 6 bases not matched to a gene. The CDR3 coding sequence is TGTGCCAGCAGTTTACAGGGGGCCTGGGCTGAAGCTTTCTTT. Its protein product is CASSLQGAWAEAFF.

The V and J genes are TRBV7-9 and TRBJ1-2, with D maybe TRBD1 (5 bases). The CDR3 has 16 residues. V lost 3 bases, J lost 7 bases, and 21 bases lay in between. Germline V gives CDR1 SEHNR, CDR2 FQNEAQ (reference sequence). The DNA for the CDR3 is TGTGCCAGCAGCTTTCTGGGGGGTGAGGGGCCCTTTGGCTACACCTTC. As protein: CASSFLGGEGPFGYTF.

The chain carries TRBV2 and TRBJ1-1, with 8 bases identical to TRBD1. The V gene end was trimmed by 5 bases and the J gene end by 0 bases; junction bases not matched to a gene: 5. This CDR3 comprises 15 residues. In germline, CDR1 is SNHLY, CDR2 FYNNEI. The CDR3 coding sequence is TGTGCCAGCAGTCAATGGACAGGGATGAACACTGAAGCTTTCTTT. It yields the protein CASSQWTGMNTEAFF.

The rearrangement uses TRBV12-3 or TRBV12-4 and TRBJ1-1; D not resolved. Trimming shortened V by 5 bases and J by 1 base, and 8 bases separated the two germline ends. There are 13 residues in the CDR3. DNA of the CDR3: TGTGCCAGCAGTGTAGGGCAGAACACTGAAGCTTTCTTT. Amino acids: CASSVGQNTEAFF.

CDR3 DNA sequence: TGTGCCAGCAGACCCCGGGACATTGGACCAGATACGCAGTATTTT. It is translated as CASRPRDIGPDTQYF. V is TRBV5-4 and J is TRBJ2-3; tentatively, D is TRBD1 (6 bases). The CDR3 is 15 residues long. The V gene lost 5 bases and the J gene lost 4 bases, with 17 bases spanning the gap. Per germline, CDR1 SGHNT and CDR2 YYREEE (reference sequence).